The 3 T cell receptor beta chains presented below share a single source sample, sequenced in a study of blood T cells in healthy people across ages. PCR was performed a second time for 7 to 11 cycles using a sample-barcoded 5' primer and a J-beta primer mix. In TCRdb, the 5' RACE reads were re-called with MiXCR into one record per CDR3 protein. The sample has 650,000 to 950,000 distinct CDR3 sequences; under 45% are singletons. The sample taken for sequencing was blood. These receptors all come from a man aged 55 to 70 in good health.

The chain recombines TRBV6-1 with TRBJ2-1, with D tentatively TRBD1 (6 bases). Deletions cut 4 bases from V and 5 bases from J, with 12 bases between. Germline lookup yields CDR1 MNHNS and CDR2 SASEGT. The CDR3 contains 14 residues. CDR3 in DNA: TGTGCCAGCAGTGCCGGCAGGGGCCACAATGAGCAGTTCTTC. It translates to CASSAGRGHNEQFF.

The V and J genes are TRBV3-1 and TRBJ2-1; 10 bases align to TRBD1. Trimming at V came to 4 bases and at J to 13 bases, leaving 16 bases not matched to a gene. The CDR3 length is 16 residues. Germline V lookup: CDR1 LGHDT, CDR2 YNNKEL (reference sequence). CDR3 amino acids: CASSRMKTGGVETQFF. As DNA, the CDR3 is TGTGCCAGCAGCCGGATGAAGACAGGGGGCGTCGAGACCCAGTTCTTC.

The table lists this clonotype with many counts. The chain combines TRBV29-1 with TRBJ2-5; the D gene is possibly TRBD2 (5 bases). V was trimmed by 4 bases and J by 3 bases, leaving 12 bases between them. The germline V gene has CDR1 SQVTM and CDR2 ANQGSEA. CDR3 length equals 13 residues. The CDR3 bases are TGCAGCGTTGGAAGGACTCAGAAAGAGACCCAGTACTTC. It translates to CSVGRTQKETQYF.